The 12 T cell receptor beta chains below were found in one sample sequenced in a study of cytomegalovirus exposure and HLA in healthy donors. PCR was performed using 60 Vbeta and 13 Jbeta primers. Clones were sequenced by immunoSEQ multiplex PCR, and TCRdb holds only the in-frame ones, with some missing. The sample has approximately 190,000 clones; approximately 85% are singletons. The specimen was PBMCs. These receptors were obtained from a woman in her forties or fifties in good health and CMV-seropositive.

This chain links TRBV2 with TRBJ2-3, with TRBD2 identical over 16 bases. J was trimmed by 5 bases and V by 6 bases; bases with no gene match: 5. The CDR3 extends over 16 amino acids. The germline gives CDR1 SNHLY, CDR2 FYNNEI. CDR3 nucleotide sequence: TGTGCCAGCAGCCCGGGACTAGCGGGAGGGATAGATACGCAGTATTTT. As protein: CASSPGLAGGIDTQYF.

This clone is categorized as medium-sized. The chain carries TRBV6-5 and TRBJ2-1, with D perhaps matching TRBD1 (7 bases). CDR1 is MNHEY, CDR2 SVGAGI, per germline. This CDR3 is 16 amino acids long. The V gene lost 2 bases and the J gene lost 5 bases, with 16 bases spanning the gap. CDR3 coding DNA: TGTGCCAGCAGTTACGAGGGGCAGGGGGGACACAATGAGCAGTTCTTC. The encoded protein is CASSYEGQGGHNEQFF.

CDR3 coding DNA: TGTGCCAGCAGCTGTAACGACAGGCGTTATGGCTACACCTTC. This sequence encodes CASSCNDRRYGYTF. The chain uses TRBV7-3 and TRBJ1-2; D might be TRBD1 (6 bases). The germline V gene encodes CDR1 SGHTA and CDR2 FQGTGA. This CDR3 contains 14 residues. The V end lost 4 bases, the J end lost 5 bases, and 14 bases lay between the germline ends.

This clone has only a few counts. The CDR3 loop is CASSLDLAGRTFF. DNA for the CDR3: TGTGCCAGCAGCTTAGATCTTGCAGGGCGTACTTTCTTT. The gene calls are TRBV11-2 and TRBJ1-1; D is possibly TRBD1 (5 bases). Trimming pared 0 bases from V and 12 bases from J, leaving 14 bases between. The V gene's germline CDR1 is SGHAT and CDR2 FQNNGV. The CDR3 covers 13 residues.

This clone was picked up a small number of times. The gene calls are TRBV6-1 and TRBJ2-1; TRBD2 matches at 12 bases. This CDR3 is built from 15 residues. CDR1 MNHNS and CDR2 SASEGT come from the germline V gene. The V gene end was trimmed by 5 bases and the J gene end by 5 bases; junction bases not matched to a gene: 4. CDR3: CASSPGLAGNNEQFF. DNA for the CDR3: TGTGCCAGCAGTCCGGGACTAGCGGGTAACAATGAGCAGTTCTTC.

The rearrangement links TRBV4-3 to TRBJ2-1, with D unresolved. The CDR3 is made up of 14 amino acids. Germline loops: CDR1 LGHNA, CDR2 YSLEER. The germline V and J ends were trimmed by 1 base and 7 bases, with 11 bases remaining between them. The CDR3 is CASSQVSQSNEQFF. CDR3 coding DNA: TGCGCCAGCAGCCAAGTCTCTCAGTCGAATGAGCAGTTCTTC.

The chain carries TRBV29-1 and TRBJ1-1, with D perhaps matching TRBD1 (6 bases). The CDR3 extends over 15 amino acids. Germline assignment: CDR1 SQVTM and CDR2 ANQGSEA. V dropped 3 bases and J dropped 3 bases, with 17 bases sitting between them. The CDR3 DNA reads TGCAGCGTTGAGGGGACACCTCAGGTGGACACTGAAGCTTTCTTT. Encoded protein: CSVEGTPQVDTEAFF.

In this sample, this clone turned up once. The rearrangement uses TRBV5-5 and TRBJ2-7; 10 bases line up with TRBD2. CDR1 and CDR2 (germline): SGHKS, YYEKEE (reference sequence). This CDR3 has 17 amino acids. V trimming: 0 bases; J trimming: 0 bases; junction bases outside the gene matches: 6. DNA for the CDR3: TGTGCCAGCAGCTTGGCGGCTAGCGGGGGCCCCTCCTACGAGCAGTACTTC. It specifies CASSLAASGGPSYEQYF.

This clone was counted between two and nine times. V gene TRBV5-6 combines with J gene TRBJ2-7; 8 positions agree with TRBD2. Per germline, CDR1 SGHDT and CDR2 YYEEEE. This CDR3 spans 14 amino acids. V shed 4 bases, J shed 2 bases, and the junction held 5 bases outside the gene matches. The CDR3: CASSPGGGTYEQYF. CDR3 bases: TGTGCCAGCAGCCCCGGGGGGGGGACCTACGAGCAGTACTTC.

V gene TRBV29-1 combines with J gene TRBJ2-1, with D maybe TRBD1 (6 bases). The CDR3 sequence is 14 residues long. V was pared by 0 bases and J by 4 bases, with 10 bases between. Germline CDR1 SQVTM, CDR2 ANQGSEA. The CDR3 here is CSVEDRRGYNEQFF. CDR3 DNA: TGCAGCGTTGAAGATCGCAGGGGATACAATGAGCAGTTCTTC.

The chain couples TRBV6-6 to TRBJ2-7; the D gene is possibly TRBD2 (6 bases). The CDR3 length is 15 residues. V lost 4 bases, J lost 5 bases, and 18 bases lay in between. CDR1 and CDR2 (germline): MNHNY, SVGAGI (reference sequence). CDR3 in DNA: TGTGCCAGCAGTTTGGAGAGGGGCGGGATTCACGAGCAGTACTTC. Translating gives CASSLERGGIHEQYF.

As concerns this clone: The junction does not match germline at one end; this may be a read error. The chain uses TRBV7-9 and TRBJ2-3, with 7 bases that match TRBD1. CDR1 and CDR2 from the germline V gene are SEHNR and FQNEAQ (reference sequence). The CDR3 runs 15 residues. This CDR3 reads CSSSFQQGWTDTQYF. CDR3 bases: TGTTCCAGCAGCTTTCAACAGGGGTGGACAGATACGCAGTATTTT.